A selection of T cell receptor beta chains follows, all from one sample in a study of PD-1 blockade in classical Hodgkin lymphoma. Clones were sequenced by immunoSEQ multiplex PCR, and TCRdb holds only the in-frame ones, with some missing. The sample yields 20,000 to 25,000 clones, more than 65% seen once. The sample consisted of peripheral blood mononuclear cells (PBMCs), taken before the fourth cycle of nivolumab. All receptors derive from a human donor with classical Hodgkin lymphoma. Both conserved end residues are part of each CDR3. The D gene is left open where the match is weak. Rows may omit the clone size; those that give it use once, few, many or a size class.

>few|TRBV6-1|14|TRBJ1-3|TRBD1
CASSPDRPGNTIYF
TGTGCCAGCAGTCCGGACAGGCCTGGAAACACCATATATTTT
>NA|TRBV20-1|11|TRBJ1-1|TRBD1
CSARQGAGAFF
TGCAGTGCAAGACAGGGGGCGGGAGCTTTCTTT
>NA|TRBV15|15|TRBJ2-7|TRBD1
CATSSARDRGGEQYF
TGTGCCACCAGCAGCGCTCGGGACAGGGGTGGCGAGCAGTACTTC
>NA|TRBV6-5|13|TRBJ2-5|NA
CASSYSRRETQYF
TGTGCCAGCAGTTACTCGCGGCGGGAGACCCAGTACTTC
>NA|TRBV29-1|12|TRBJ1-6|TRBD1
CSVGQGASPLHF
TGCAGCGTAGGACAGGGAGCATCACCCCTCCACTTT
>NA|TRBV19|17|TRBJ2-2|TRBD2
CASSIQLAGGGTGELFF
TGTGCCAGTAGTATACAACTAGCGGGAGGAGGGACCGGGGAGCTGTTTTTT
>NA|TRBV19|14|TRBJ1-5|TRBD1
CASSTGGRGQPQHF
TGTGCCAGTAGTACAGGGGGCAGGGGGCAGCCCCAGCATTTT
>NA|TRBV6-5|16|TRBJ1-3|NA
CASSYSLWAAKNTIYF
TGTGCCAGCAGTTACTCGTTGTGGGCAGCAAAAAACACCATATATTTT
>NA|TRBV25-1|13|TRBJ1-4|NA
CASSNQGSEKLFF
TGTGCCAGCAGTAACCAGGGTAGCGAAAAACTGTTTTTT
>NA|TRBV19|15|TRBJ2-5|NA
CASRVMGGQGETQYF
TGTGCCAGTAGGGTGATGGGGGGCCAAGGAGAGACCCAGTACTTC
>NA|TRBV30|13|TRBJ2-1|NA
CAWSTSGDNEQFF
TGTGCCTGGAGTACGTCAGGGGACAATGAGCAGTTCTTC
>NA|TRBV7-9|15|TRBJ2-1|NA
CASSLTGSYYNEQFF
TGTGCCAGCAGCTTAACAGGGTCCTACTACAATGAGCAGTTCTTC
>NA|TRBV30|13|TRBJ1-6|TRBD1
CAWTNRGNSPLHF
TGTGCCTGGACAAACAGGGGAAATTCACCCCTCCACTTT
>once|TRBV6-4|14|TRBJ2-3|NA
CASSDPPLGDTQYF
TGTGCCAGCAGTGACCCTCCGTTGGGAGATACGCAGTATTTT
>once|TRBV25-1|15|TRBJ1-1|NA
CASSAQGTANTEAFF
TGTGCCAGCAGTGCCCAAGGGACGGCTAACACTGAAGCTTTCTTT
>NA|TRBV18|14|TRBJ2-1|NA
CASSPANPYNEQFF
TGTGCCAGCTCACCGGCCAACCCCTACAATGAGCAGTTCTTC
>NA|TRBV7-1|13|TRBJ2-7|NA
CASTRERSYEQYF
TGTGCCAGCACCCGGGAACGCTCCTACGAGCAGTACTTC
>NA|TRBV19|14|TRBJ1-1|NA
CASSLTNSNTEAFF
TGTGCCAGTAGTTTGACAAATTCGAACACTGAAGCTTTCTTT
>NA|TRBV4-2|16|TRBJ2-1|NA
CASSQGQKQYEAEQFF
TGTGCCAGCAGCCAAGGTCAGAAGCAGTATGAGGCTGAGCAGTTCTTC
>NA|TRBV18|16|TRBJ2-3|NA
CASSLAGAAYTDTQYF
TGTGCCAGCTCACTTGCCGGGGCAGCGTACACAGATACGCAGTATTTT
>few|TRBV21-1|17|TRBJ2-7|NA
CASSSSGTGTHSYEQYF
TGTGCCAGCAGCTCATCCGGGACCGGGACCCACTCCTACGAGCAGTACTTC
>NA|TRBV6-5|15|TRBJ1-1|NA
CASSYSFLRDTEAFF
TGTGCCAGCAGTTACTCGTTTCTCAGGGACACTGAAGCTTTCTTT
>NA|TRBV4-2|18|TRBJ2-1|TRBD2
CASSQDHSSGSPQGEQFF
TGTGCCAGCAGCCAAGATCACTCTAGCGGTTCCCCTCAGGGTGAGCAGTTCTTC